This T cell receptor beta chain was sequenced for a study of T cell repertoires in cytomegalovirus infection. TCRdb re-analysed the reads in MiXCR, keeping a single row per CDR3 protein. The sample consists of almost 500,000 distinct CDR3 sequences, over 9% of them appearing once. This clonotype was seen more than once but under ten times. The junction departs from germline at one end; a sequencing error may be responsible. Germline CDR1 reads MNHEY; CDR2 reads SMNVEV (reference sequence). The CDR3 has 20 amino acids. Sequencing used PBMCs. J is TRBJ2-5 and V is TRBV27; TRBD2 aligns across 7 bases. The clonotype comes from a human donor in good health (CMV status not recorded). Some clones in this sample may be carry-over from other donors' samples. Here the CDR3 DNA reads TGTGACAGCAGTTTATCCCCGAGGGAGGGAGGGAGAGGAGTTAAGGAGACCCAGTACTTC. Its translation: CDSSLSPREGGRGVKETQYF.